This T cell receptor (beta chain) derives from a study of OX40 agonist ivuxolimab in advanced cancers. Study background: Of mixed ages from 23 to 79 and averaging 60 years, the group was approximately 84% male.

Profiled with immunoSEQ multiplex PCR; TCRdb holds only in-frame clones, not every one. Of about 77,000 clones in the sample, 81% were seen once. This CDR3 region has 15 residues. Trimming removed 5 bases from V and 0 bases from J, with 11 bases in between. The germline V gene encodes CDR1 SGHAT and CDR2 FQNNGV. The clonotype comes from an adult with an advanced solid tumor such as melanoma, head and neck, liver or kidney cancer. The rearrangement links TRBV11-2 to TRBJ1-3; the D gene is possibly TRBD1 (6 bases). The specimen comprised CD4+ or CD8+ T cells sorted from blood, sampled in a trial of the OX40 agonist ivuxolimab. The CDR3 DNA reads TGTGCCAGCAGCAAGGACAGCCGCTCTGGAAACACCATATATTTT. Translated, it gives CASSKDSRSGNTIYF.